These T cell receptor beta chains were read from a single sample in a study of T cells in Graves' hyperthyroidism and ophthalmopathy. TCRdb itself ran the multiplex PCR reads through MiXCR, one entry per CDR3 protein. The sample lists hundreds of thousands of distinct CDR3 sequences, roughly 15% occurring once. The sequenced sample was blood. These receptors were taken from a woman in her late teens or twenties with Graves' hyperthyroidism. The CDR3 runs from the conserved cysteine through the conserved F or W. A D gene is named only where the DNA matches it firmly. Expanded clones get a size class; other rows say once, few or many, or leave the size out.

v_call	d_call	j_call	clone_size	cdr3_aa	cdr3_nt
TRBV20-1	NA	TRBJ1-1	many	CSAPLPRGNTEAFF	TGCAGTGCTCCCTTACCCAGGGGGAACACTGAAGCTTTCTTT
TRBV9	NA	TRBJ1-1	few	CASSVVEGGEAFF	TGTGCCAGCAGCGTAGTAGAGGGAGGCGAAGCTTTCTTT
TRBV20-1	TRBD2	TRBJ2-7	many	CSARDLLSGGTGTGEQYF	TGCAGTGCTAGAGATCTACTTAGCGGGGGAACCGGTACGGGGGAGCAGTACTTC
TRBV11-3	NA	TRBJ2-5	few	CASSPDPYQETQYF	TGTGCCAGCAGCCCCGATCCGTACCAAGAGACCCAGTACTTC
TRBV7-3	NA	TRBJ2-1	NA	CASSLTGMGFNEQFF	TGTGCCAGCAGCTTAACGGGCATGGGGTTTAATGAGCAGTTCTTC
TRBV20-1	NA	TRBJ2-7	NA	CSAVQSSYEQYF	TGCAGTGCCGTACAGAGCTCCTACGAGCAGTACTTC
TRBV5-1	TRBD1	TRBJ2-2	NA	CASTPIWTGARELFF	TGCGCCAGCACCCCTATATGGACAGGGGCGCGGGAGCTGTTTTTT
TRBV7-2	NA	TRBJ1-5	few	CASSLGRAGYQPQHF	TGTGCCAGCAGCTTAGGGAGGGCAGGGTATCAGCCCCAGCATTTT
TRBV20-1	NA	TRBJ1-1	NA	CSAPQVEGEFKEAFF	TGCAGTGCTCCCCAGGTCGAGGGGGAATTTAAGGAAGCTTTCTTT
TRBV2	NA	TRBJ2-4	NA	CASNRQSVLAKNIQYF	TGTGCCAGCAACCGACAGTCTGTACTAGCCAAAAACATTCAGTACTTC
TRBV29-1	NA	TRBJ1-5	NA	CSARQTSNQPQHF	TGCAGCGCTCGACAGACTAGCAATCAGCCCCAGCATTTT
TRBV12-5	TRBD2	TRBJ2-2	NA	CASGPSPIAGNTGELFF	TGTGCTAGTGGACCATCCCCCATAGCGGGTAACACCGGGGAGCTGTTTTTT
TRBV2	NA	TRBJ2-7	many	CASSGRLVGIHEQYF	TGTGCCAGCAGTGGGCGGTTAGTGGGGATCCACGAGCAGTACTTC
TRBV2	NA	TRBJ2-5	few	CASTERPEKTQYF	TGTGCCAGCACCGAGCGCCCAGAAAAGACCCAGTACTTC
TRBV27	NA	TRBJ2-7	NA	CASSLLGDVYEQYF	TGTGCCAGCAGTTTATTGGGGGACGTCTACGAGCAGTACTTC
TRBV11-1	NA	TRBJ2-7	many	CASSLAGVIFHEQYF	TGTGCCAGCAGCTTAGCTGGGGTTATTTTCCACGAGCAGTACTTC
TRBV20-1	NA	TRBJ2-1	many	CSARDLEIYNEQFF	TGCAGTGCTAGAGATCTTGAAATCTACAATGAGCAGTTCTTC
TRBV2	NA	TRBJ2-7	many	CASSVSGNSYEQYF	TGTGCCAGCAGTGTCAGCGGAAACTCCTACGAGCAGTACTTC
TRBV6-7	NA	TRBJ2-7	NA	CASSYSSHRSYEQYF	TGTGCCAGCAGTTATTCGTCACACCGGTCCTACGAGCAGTACTTC
TRBV7-2	NA	TRBJ2-3	many	CASSTTSIVADTQYF	TGTGCCAGCAGCACTACTAGCATCGTCGCAGATACGCAGTATTTT
TRBV30	TRBD2	TRBJ2-3	NA	CAWSVRTSGRITDTQYF	TGTGCCTGGAGTGTCAGGACTAGCGGGAGGATCACAGATACGCAGTATTTT
TRBV30	NA	TRBJ1-2	few	CALSLNYGYTF	TGTGCCCTGAGTTTAAACTATGGCTACACCTTC
TRBV4-1	TRBD2	TRBJ2-1	many	CASSRLAQSGRAWANEQFF	TGCGCCAGCAGCCGCCTGGCCCAAAGCGGGAGGGCCTGGGCCAATGAGCAGTTCTTC
TRBV7-9	NA	TRBJ2-1	many	CASRRVNEQFF	TGTGCCAGCAGGAGGGTTAATGAGCAGTTCTTC
TRBV3-1	NA	TRBJ1-1	many	CASSQKGTTEAFF	TGTGCCAGCAGCCAAAAGGGTACGACTGAAGCTTTCTTT
TRBV20-1	TRBD2	TRBJ2-1	many	CSAVGSSGRVYNEQFF	TGCAGTGCTGTCGGGTCTAGCGGGAGGGTCTACAATGAGCAGTTCTTC
TRBV10-3	NA	TRBJ2-3	NA	CAIRPDPARTDTQYF	TGTGCCATCAGACCGGACCCAGCTCGGACAGATACGCAGTATTTT
TRBV20-1	NA	TRBJ2-7	many	CSAELRDLYEQYF	TGCAGTGCTGAGCTCCGGGACCTATACGAGCAGTACTTC
TRBV4-3	NA	TRBJ1-2	NA	CASSPDRQTGGYTF	TGCGCCAGCAGCCCGGACCGGCAGACCGGTGGCTACACCTTC
TRBV15	TRBD2	TRBJ2-1	NA	CATSRVITSGRANEQFF	TGTGCCACCAGCAGAGTGATTACTAGCGGGAGGGCCAATGAGCAGTTCTTC
TRBV20-1	TRBD2	TRBJ2-1	many	CSASAGTSRGVEEQFF	TGCAGTGCTTCAGCCGGGACTAGCCGGGGAGTGGAGGAGCAGTTCTTC
TRBV7-9	TRBD2	TRBJ2-7	many	CASSLMLAGDEQYF	TGTGCCAGCAGCTTAATGCTAGCGGGAGACGAGCAGTACTTC
TRBV3-1	NA	TRBJ2-1	many	CASSRVINSYNEQFF	TGTGCCAGCAGCAGGGTGATCAACTCCTACAATGAGCAGTTCTTC
TRBV11-2	TRBD1	TRBJ1-5	NA	CASSPRTGYNQPQHF	TGTGCCAGCAGCCCCCGGACAGGGTATAATCAGCCCCAGCATTTT
TRBV13	TRBD1	TRBJ1-2	many	CASSPFVTGEDYGYTF	TGTGCCAGCAGCCCGTTCGTCACAGGGGAGGACTATGGCTACACCTTC
TRBV12-3/TRBV12-4	NA	TRBJ1-4	many	CASSLAPADEKLFF	TGTGCCAGCAGTTTAGCGCCGGCAGATGAAAAACTGTTTTTT
TRBV5-4	NA	TRBJ1-6	many	CASSLTGVGDPISPLHF	TGTGCCAGCAGCTTGACGGGGGTGGGGGACCCAATTTCACCCCTCCACTTT
TRBV27	NA	TRBJ2-7	many	CASSLKRPAVGYEQYF	TGTGCCAGCAGTTTAAAGAGGCCGGCTGTGGGCTACGAGCAGTACTTC
TRBV12-3/TRBV12-4	TRBD1	TRBJ1-3	many	CASSRQGAISGNTIYF	TGTGCCAGCAGTCGACAGGGCGCCATCTCTGGAAACACCATATATTTT
TRBV20-1	NA	TRBJ1-5	few	CSARTRIGQPQHF	TGCAGTGCTAGGACCAGGATCGGCCAGCCCCAGCATTTT
TRBV18	TRBD1	TRBJ2-7	many	CASSRQGAYEQYF	TGTGCCAGCAGCCGACAGGGTGCGTACGAGCAGTACTTC
TRBV19	TRBD2	TRBJ2-1	few	CASSMAGGNYNEQFF	TGTGCCAGTAGTATGGCGGGAGGTAACTACAATGAGCAGTTCTTC
TRBV6-5	TRBD1	TRBJ1-2	NA	CASSYRPIQGANYGYTF	TGTGCCAGCAGTTACCGACCGATACAGGGGGCAAACTATGGCTACACCTTC
TRBV7-2	NA	TRBJ2-7	many	CASSLSTSTYEQYF	TGTGCCAGCAGCTTAAGTACCTCTACCTACGAGCAGTACTTC
TRBV6-1	TRBD1	TRBJ1-2	NA	CASNRQGQGYTF	TGTGCCAGCAATCGACAGGGTCAGGGCTACACCTTC
TRBV29-1	TRBD1	TRBJ2-7	many	CSTTGTQGSDPYEQYF	TGCAGCACAACCGGGACACAGGGGAGTGACCCCTACGAGCAGTACTTC
TRBV15	NA	TRBJ1-4	NA	CATSRVEGGREKLFF	TGTGCCACCAGCAGAGTTGAGGGCGGCCGTGAAAAACTGTTTTTT